One and the same sample provided the 7 T cell receptor beta chains below, sequenced in a study of blood T cell repertoires in COVID-19. TCRdb's table, derived via immunoSEQ multiplex PCR, lists solely in-frame clones and lacks some. The sample gives 150,000 to 200,000 clones, 82% of which show up once; 15% to 20% is in the top ten. The material sequenced was PBMCs or T cells enriched from blood (not recorded which). Source of these receptors: a man aged 55 to 70 who had recovered from COVID-19.

The V call is TRBV5-6, the J call TRBJ2-1; 10 positions match TRBD2. The CDR3 totals 15 residues. Unmatched junction bases numbered 9, after V lost 4 bases and J lost 8 bases. CDR1 and CDR2 from the germline V gene are SGHDT and YYEEEE. CDR3 amino acids: CASSLGLAGVDEQFF. The CDR3 bases are TGTGCCAGCAGCCTGGGGCTAGCGGGAGTGGATGAGCAGTTCTTC.

The chain is built from TRBV5-1 and TRBJ2-7, with TRBD2 matching 8 bases. Losses at the gene ends were 0 bases for V and 3 bases for J; bases not matched to a gene: 8. This CDR3 has 16 amino acids. Germline CDR1 and CDR2: SGHRS and YFSETQ. The CDR3 DNA is TGCGCCAGCAGCTTGGGCCTAGCGGGTGTAGTCTACGAGCAGTACTTC. As protein: CASSLGLAGVVYEQYF.

The chain carries TRBV5-1 and TRBJ2-1, with TRBD2 identical over 9 bases. J gave up 7 bases and V 4 bases, and 9 bases lay outside the gene matches. CDR1 is SGHRS and CDR2 is YFSETQ in the germline V gene. The CDR3 spans 15 residues. CDR3 sequence: CASSRDLAGVNEQFF. The CDR3 bases are TGCGCCAGCAGCCGGGACTTAGCGGGAGTAAATGAGCAGTTCTTC.

This clone was detected only once. The CDR3 spells CATSRGQGYPGNTIYF. In nucleotides, the CDR3 is TGTGCCACCAGCAGAGGTCAGGGGTATCCGGGAAACACCATATATTTT. The V and J genes are TRBV15 and TRBJ1-3; tentative D call: TRBD1 (6 bases). The germline CDR1 and CDR2 sequences are LNHNV and YYDKDF (reference sequence). The CDR3 contains 16 residues. Trimming removed 1 base at V and 4 bases at J, with 14 bases between.

This rearrangement joins TRBV12-3 or TRBV12-4 to TRBJ2-7; D is possibly TRBD2 (6 bases). Trimming left V 6 bases short and J 0 bases short, with 9 bases between. This CDR3 contains 13 residues. The CDR3 is CASREGISYEQYF. The DNA of the CDR3 is TGTGCCAGCAGGGAGGGCATCTCCTACGAGCAGTACTTC.

This clone was recorded many times. The chain links TRBV5-1 to TRBJ1-3; D is undetermined. Germline V gene data show CDR1 as SGHRS and CDR2 as YFSETQ. This CDR3 contains 14 residues. V was cut by 4 bases and J by 4 bases, with 12 bases left in between. The CDR3 DNA follows: TGCGCCAGCAGCCTAGGTGGTGAAGGAAACACCATATATTTT. It translates to CASSLGGEGNTIYF.

The V and J genes are TRBV14 and TRBJ2-3; D ambiguous. This CDR3 has 13 amino acids. Germline V gene sequence: CDR1 SGHDN, CDR2 FVKESK. The V end was cut by 0 bases, the J end by 8 bases, with 9 bases between. This CDR3 reads CASSQETVTTQYF. The CDR3 coding sequence is TGTGCCAGCAGCCAAGAAACAGTAACTACGCAGTATTTT.